This is a list of T cell receptor beta chains from one sample in a study of cytomegalovirus exposure and HLA in healthy donors. Sequencing was performed with immunoSEQ multiplex PCR; in TCRdb, only in-frame clones are kept and a portion is missing. Its listing shows around 50,000 clones. Sequencing used PBMCs. Source of these receptors: a woman aged 45-60 years in good health and CMV-seropositive. Each CDR3 is given without its conserved first and last residue. D genes are given only for firm matches.

D | J | V | CDR3
. | TRBJ2-1 | TRBV27 | ASSFLQSFNEQF
. | TRBJ2-5 | TRBV10-3 | AISEGTQQETQY
. | TRBJ1-5 | TRBV13 | ASSSGGNQPQH
TRBD1 | TRBJ1-1 | TRBV2 | ASSEERQGRNTEAF
TRBD1 | TRBJ1-5 | TRBV28 | ASSSYGTGNQPQH
. | TRBJ1-1 | TRBV13 | AHSQGGGWFPQNTEAF
. | TRBJ2-1 | TRBV6-5 | ASSYLNEQF
. | TRBJ1-1 | TRBV28 | ASRHRVLNTEAF
. | TRBJ2-2 | TRBV19 | ASSMGAVWRDANTGELF
TRBD1 | TRBJ1-6 | TRBV10-3 | AISESPAGQSNSPLH
. | TRBJ2-7 | TRBV7-3 | ASSLSGRAGVQY
TRBD1 | TRBJ2-6 | TRBV7-9 | ASSLTGAGANVLT
TRBD2 | TRBJ2-3 | TRBV9 | ASSEGLAVDTQY
. | TRBJ2-7 | TRBV6-1 | ASSGRTAFEQY
TRBD1 | TRBJ2-7 | TRBV2 | ASEDRAEQY
TRBD1 | TRBJ2-5 | TRBV18 | ASSADRGETQY
TRBD1 | TRBJ1-6 | TRBV7-2 | ASTLTGGASSPLH
TRBD2 | TRBJ2-3 | TRBV7-8 | ATQNLAGGSTDTQY
. | TRBJ2-5 | TRBV4-3 | ASSQDRPSIQTQY
. | TRBJ2-1 | TRBV28 | ASRRGRALNEQF
TRBD1 | TRBJ2-7 | TRBV6-1 | ASSAGTGPYEQY
TRBD1 | TRBJ2-7 | TRBV4-3 | ASSLRDRAFYEQY
TRBD1 | TRBJ1-1 | TRBV14 | ASSPRYSTGRRTEAF
TRBD1 | TRBJ2-7 | TRBV28 | ASSSRGTGTYEQY
TRBD2 | TRBJ2-3 | TRBV2 | ASSLQGTSLNTQY
. | TRBJ2-6 | TRBV5-4 | ASSLRGSYGANVLT
TRBD2 | TRBJ2-7 | TRBV6-5 | ASTGLADSSYEQY
TRBD2 | TRBJ2-1 | TRBV4-1 | ASSLVISGGAYNEQF
. | TRBJ1-1 | TRBV11-2 | ASRPLQGRGTEAF
. | TRBJ1-5 | TRBV27 | ASSTGVNQPQH
TRBD1 | TRBJ1-4 | TRBV7-9 | ASSLDRGSEKLF
. | TRBJ2-5 | TRBV20-1 | SASFLETQY
TRBD2 | TRBJ2-1 | TRBV5-6 | ASTTSGSYEQF
TRBD1 | TRBJ1-4 | TRBV6-1 | ASYRGGGNEKLF
. | TRBJ1-6 | TRBV6-6 | ASSTQARISPLH
TRBD1 | TRBJ2-5 | TRBV6-5 | ASSPMRQGKTQY
. | TRBJ1-5 | TRBV30 | AFSRGTNQPQH
. | TRBJ2-7 | TRBV7-6 | ASSSFTAYEQY
TRBD1 | TRBJ1-3 | TRBV5-4 | ASSFDRASGNTIY
. | TRBJ2-7 | TRBV19 | ASSRLGREDEQY
TRBD1 | TRBJ1-1 | TRBV2 | ASSDYRGGTEAF
. | TRBJ1-2 | TRBV19 | ASLSPDRPHGYT
. | TRBJ2-2 | TRBV12-5 | ASGLPRANTGELF
. | TRBJ1-3 | TRBV5-1 | ASSLDPNSGNTIY
. | TRBJ1-5 | TRBV18 | ASSPSGNSNQPQH
TRBD2 | TRBJ2-5 | TRBV5-4 | ASSSGLAGGETQY
TRBD1 | TRBJ2-7 | TRBV5-5 | ASSHGQGRTYEQY
. | TRBJ1-6 | TRBV6-1 | ASSWGDFEGSPLH
. | TRBJ2-7 | TRBV2 | ASSSGDYEQY
. | TRBJ2-7 | TRBV18 | ASSRAWNDEQY
TRBD2 | TRBJ2-1 | TRBV30 | AWSATSRGNEQF
. | TRBJ2-5 | TRBV19 | ASSPWPPETQY
. | TRBJ1-6 | TRBV11-2 | ASSLAFSPLH
. | TRBJ1-6 | TRBV6-5 | ASSYGLAGSPLH
. | TRBJ2-2 | TRBV4-3 | ASSPAANTGELF
. | TRBJ2-7 | TRBV7-9 | ASSLGQGRDEQY
. | TRBJ2-2 | TRBV6-5 | ASSYRGSYGELF